This passage covers 23 T cell receptor beta chains from one sample sequenced in a study of blood T cell repertoires in COVID-19. Only in-frame clones appear in the TCRdb table, and some are missing; sequencing was by immunoSEQ multiplex PCR. The table records 150,000 to 200,000 clones, 85% to 90% of them present only once. Sequencing used peripheral blood. Source of these receptors: a woman aged 18-29 years who had recovered from COVID-19.

CDR3 bases: TGTGCCAGCAGTCAACAGGACTCCTACAATGAGCAGTTCTTC. As protein: CASSQQDSYNEQFF. The chain joins TRBV27 to TRBJ2-1; tentative D call: TRBD1 (5 bases). CDR3 size: 14 residues. Germline assignment: CDR1 MNHEY and CDR2 SMNVEV (reference sequence). Trimming took off 5 bases at V and 0 bases at J, with 8 bases between the two ends.

The chain joins TRBV9 to TRBJ1-3; D is unresolved. Trimming removed 4 bases at V and 0 bases at J, with 17 bases between. The CDR3 has 17 residues. Looked up from germline, CDR1 is SGDLS and CDR2 is YYNGEE. CDR3 sequence reads: CASSQEGGRYSGNTIYF. DNA for the CDR3: TGTGCCAGCAGCCAGGAGGGCGGGCGGTACTCTGGAAACACCATATATTTT. The entire variable domain, with the rest obtained from reference TRBV9 and TRBJ1-3, is as follows: DSGVTQTPKHLITATGQRVTLRCSPRSGDLSVYWYQQSLDQGLQFLIQYYNGEERAKGNILERFSAQQFPDLHSELNLSSLELGDSALYFCASSQEGGRYSGNTIYFGEGSWLTVV.

The V gene is TRBV4-3, the J gene TRBJ1-1; D unresolved. The CDR3 is 12 residues long. Trimming took 8 bases from V and 4 from J, leaving 11 bases between them. In germline, CDR1 is LGHNA, CDR2 YSLEER. The CDR3 is CASGEGGTEAFF. CDR3 DNA sequence: TGCGCCAGCGGGGAGGGAGGCACTGAAGCTTTCTTT.

The rearrangement links TRBV7-9 to TRBJ2-3; D is possibly TRBD2 (6 bases). There are 12 residues in the CDR3. CDR1 SEHNR and CDR2 FQNEAQ come from the germline V gene (reference sequence). V lost 11 bases and J lost 1, with 10 bases in between. The CDR3 nucleotides read TGTGCCGGGGGGAGCGGCACAGATACGCAGTATTTT. It encodes CAGGSGTDTQYF.

This clone came up once. The chain recombines TRBV9 with TRBJ1-3; maybe TRBD1 (6 bases). Trimming left V 5 bases short and J 4 bases short, with 13 bases between. This CDR3 spans 14 amino acids. CDR1 is SGDLS and CDR2 is YYNGEE in the germline V gene. The CDR3 DNA sequence: TGTGCCAGCAGTGCGGCAGGGGCGGGAAACACCATATATTTT. Its translation is CASSAAGAGNTIYF.

The CDR3: CASSLLGQGLHEQFF. The CDR3 coding sequence is TGTGCCAGCAGCTTACTCGGACAGGGTCTCCATGAGCAGTTCTTC. The gene calls are TRBV7-2 and TRBJ2-1, with 8 bases that match TRBD1. Losses at the gene ends were 2 bases for V and 8 bases for J; bases not matched to a gene: 8. In germline, CDR1 is SGHTA, CDR2 FQGNSA. The CDR3 extends over 15 amino acids.

The gene calls are TRBV11-2 and TRBJ2-5; D perhaps matches TRBD2 (7 bases). Germline values: CDR1 SGHAT, CDR2 FQNNGV. With 3 bases removed from V and 5 bases from J, the gap between germline ends came to 10 bases. CDR3 length: 13 residues. CDR3 in DNA: TGTGCCAGCAGCTTGGGGGGGCAGGAGACCCAGTACTTC. Its protein is CASSLGGQETQYF.

As to this clone: Germline and junction disagree at one end, which may indicate a read error. The V gene is TRBV10-3, the J gene TRBJ2-3, with D possibly matching TRBD2 (6 bases). The CDR3 length is 13 residues. CDR1 is ENHRY, CDR2 SYGVKD, per germline. The CDR3 DNA reads TGCGCGGCGGGACTTAGCGCCACAGATACGCAGTATTTT. Encoded protein: CAAGLSATDTQYF.

V is TRBV27 and J is TRBJ2-3, with D possibly matching TRBD1 (6 bases). The CDR3 totals 15 residues. Per germline, CDR1 MNHEY and CDR2 SMNVEV (reference sequence). V was cut by 3 bases and J by 0 bases, with 10 bases left in between. The CDR3 region is CASSLGHPSTDTQYF. CDR3 bases: TGTGCCAGCAGTTTGGGACATCCTAGCACAGATACGCAGTATTTT.

The V and J genes are TRBV7-2 and TRBJ2-3; TRBD2 aligns across 9 bases. The CDR3 is made up of 17 amino acids. J gave up 8 bases and V 1 base, and 13 bases lay outside the gene matches. The germline V gene encodes CDR1 SGHTA and CDR2 FQGNSA. DNA of the CDR3: TGTGCCAGCAGCTTAGTAGAAGCGGGGGGCCACCGGGGTACGCAGTATTTT. Residues: CASSLVEAGGHRGTQYF.

Only one count was recorded for this clone. The J gene is TRBJ2-1, the V gene TRBV7-3, with 9 nucleotides matching TRBD1. The CDR3 is 15 amino acids. Germline V lookup: CDR1 SGHTA, CDR2 FQGTGA. The junction had 4 bases not matched to a gene; V was cut back by 4 bases and J by 3 bases. CDR3 nucleotides: TGTGCCAGCAGCTCCGACAGGGGGTACTACAATGAGCAGTTCTTC. Encoded protein: CASSSDRGYYNEQFF.

This clone is a singleton in its sample. CDR3 region: CASSRLVVAGYNEQFF. CDR3 nucleotides: TGTGCCAGCAGCCGCCTTGTTGTAGCGGGATACAATGAGCAGTTCTTC. This chain joins TRBV7-9 and TRBJ2-1, with TRBD2 matching 8 bases. Germline lookup yields CDR1 SEHNR and CDR2 FQNEAQ (reference sequence). With 5 bases clipped from V and 4 bases from J, the junction kept 10 bases outside the gene matches. The CDR3 length is 16 residues.

The rearrangement uses TRBV7-9 and TRBJ2-7; D uncertain. Trimming removed 3 bases at V and 3 bases at J, with 6 bases between. The CDR3 runs 12 residues. In germline, CDR1 is SEHNR, CDR2 FQNEAQ (reference sequence). CDR3 loop: CASSFEVYEQYF. CDR3 DNA sequence: TGTGCCAGCAGCTTTGAGGTCTACGAGCAGTACTTC.

The V gene is TRBV21-1, the J gene TRBJ1-2; TRBD1 was called by the table and not checked on the DNA. TRBV21-1 is termed a pseudogene. This CDR3 is 17 amino acids long. CDR3: CASRRWDREVSYYGYTF. The CDR3, as DNA: TGTGCCAGCAGACGGTGGGACAGGGAGGTATCATACTATGGCTACACCTTC.

In regard to this clone: Other nucleotide sequences from this sample produce the same CDR3. V usage is TRBV11-3 and J usage is TRBJ1-1, with a weak D call TRBD1 (5 bases). CDR3 length equals 14 residues. V lost 3 bases and J lost 1, with 9 bases in between. Germline V gives CDR1 SGHNT, CDR2 YENEEA. CDR3 coding DNA: TGTGCCAGCAGCTTGAACAGGCAGAACACTGAAGCTTTCTTT. Amino acids: CASSLNRQNTEAFF.

This rearrangement joins TRBV15 to TRBJ2-1; 10 nucleotides agree with TRBD1. Germline CDR1 and CDR2: LNHNV and YYDKDF (reference sequence). J lost 1 base, V lost 4 bases, and 16 bases had no gene match. The length of the CDR3 is 20 residues. Here the CDR3 reads CATSTRDRGPTISSYNEQFF. CDR3 in DNA: TGTGCCACCAGCACTCGGGACAGGGGACCTACGATATCTTCCTACAATGAGCAGTTCTTC.

V gene TRBV4-1 combines with J gene TRBJ1-1, with 7 positions matching TRBD1. Per germline, CDR1 MGHRA and CDR2 YSYEKL. The CDR3 length is 15 residues. After removal of 4 bases from V and 1 base from J, the junction contained 6 bases not matched to a gene. The CDR3 spells CASSPRQGGNTEAFF. Written as DNA, the CDR3 is TGCGCCAGCAGCCCACGACAGGGAGGGAACACTGAAGCTTTCTTT.

V and J are TRBV5-6 and TRBJ1-1, with D uncertain. The CDR3 runs 10 residues. In germline, CDR1 is SGHDT, CDR2 YYEEEE. Trimming removed 7 bases from V and 10 bases from J, with 11 bases in between. CDR3 amino acids: CASGRNGAFF. CDR3 nucleotides: TGTGCCAGCGGGCGAAACGGAGCTTTCTTT. Supplemented by reference TRBV5-6 and TRBJ1-1, the full variable domain reads DAGVTQSPTHLIKTRGQQVTLRCSPKSGHDTVSWYQQALGQGPQFIFQYYEEEERQRGNFPDRFSGHQFPNYSSELNVNALLLGDSALYLCASGRNGAFFGQGTRLTVV.

V gene TRBV9 combines with J gene TRBJ2-3; D is possibly TRBD2 (6 bases). This CDR3 contains 17 residues. The germline V gene encodes CDR1 SGDLS and CDR2 YYNGEE. V was cut by 0 bases and J by 0 bases, with 14 bases left in between. For the CDR3, the DNA is TGTGCCAGCAGCGTAGGTGTAGCGGCCATGAGCACAGATACGCAGTATTTT. It translates to CASSVGVAAMSTDTQYF.

The J gene is TRBJ1-1, the V gene TRBV15; the D gene is possibly TRBD1 (6 bases). CDR3 size: 16 residues. Trimming removed 0 bases from V and 0 bases from J, with 11 bases in between. CDR1 LNHNV and CDR2 YYDKDF come from the germline V gene (reference sequence). The CDR3 nucleotides are TGTGCCACCAGCAGAGATTTAGGGACATTGAACACTGAAGCTTTCTTT. Protein product: CATSRDLGTLNTEAFF.

The chain joins TRBV7-8 to TRBJ1-5; 9 bases line up with TRBD1. V dropped 3 bases and J dropped 6; count of bases not matched to a gene: 9. Germline V lookup: CDR1 SGHVS, CDR2 FQNEAQ. The CDR3 runs to 16 residues. In DNA, the CDR3 is TGTGCCAGCAGCTTCCTACAGGGGGCGCGAGGTCAGCCCCAGCATTTT. It yields the protein CASSFLQGARGQPQHF.

The V gene is TRBV19, the J gene TRBJ2-7, with 10 bases aligning to TRBD1. V was pared by 5 bases and J by 3 bases, with 1 base of the junction left unmatched. The length of the CDR3 is 13 residues. CDR1 and CDR2 from the germline V gene are LNHDA and SQIVND (reference sequence). The CDR3 DNA reads TGTGCCAGTAGTTGGGACAGGGGCTACGAGCAGTACTTC. Its protein product is CASSWDRGYEQYF.

The rearrangement joins TRBV27 to TRBJ2-1, with D tentatively TRBD1 (8 bases). Deletions cut 2 bases from V and 4 bases from J, with 12 bases between. The CDR3 totals 15 residues. Germline CDR1 is MNHEY and CDR2 is SMNVEV (reference sequence). The CDR3 DNA is TGTGCCAGCAGTTTAGGACAGGGAGGGTACAATGAGCAGTTCTTC. Translated, it gives CASSLGQGGYNEQFF.